The next 31 T cell receptor beta chains were all read from a single sample in a study of cytomegalovirus exposure and HLA in healthy donors. This PCR relied on a set of 60 Vbeta primers and 13 Jbeta primers. Generated by immunoSEQ multiplex PCR, the TCRdb table keeps only in-frame clones and is missing some. The table includes 100,000 to 150,000 clones, 74% detected once. The sequenced sample consisted of PBMCs. Receptors originate from a woman between 45 and 65 years old in good health and CMV-seropositive.

CDR3 protein: CASSSFSGTGWGRVYF. In DNA, the CDR3 is TGTGCCAGCAGTTCATTCTCCGGGACAGGGTGGGGAAGGGTTTACTTC. The chain links TRBV28 to TRBJ2-7; 9 positions match TRBD1. The CDR3 loop spans 16 amino acids. Per germline, CDR1 MDHEN and CDR2 SYDVKM. The V and J ends lost 4 bases and 13 bases, in that order; junction bases with no gene match: 20.

The chain combines TRBV9 with TRBJ2-7, with D possibly being TRBD1 (6 bases). Germline V lookup: CDR1 SGDLS, CDR2 YYNGEE. V dropped 3 bases and J dropped 6 bases, with 19 bases sitting between them. This CDR3 is built from 15 residues. The CDR3 is CASSADQQGFLEQYF. The CDR3 region has the DNA TGTGCCAGCAGCGCCGACCAACAGGGTTTCCTCGAGCAGTACTTC.

As concerns this clone: This sample includes further DNA sequences coding for the same CDR3. The chain recombines TRBV5-4 with TRBJ2-1; a weak D match, TRBD2 (5 bases). In germline, CDR1 is SGHNT, CDR2 YYREEE (reference sequence). CDR3 length: 15 residues. V was trimmed by 2 bases and J by 4 bases, leaving 13 bases between them. The CDR3 DNA sequence: TGTGCCAGCAGCTTTGCGGGCGCCGTGTACAATGAGCAGTTCTTC. Its protein is CASSFAGAVYNEQFF.

The chain is built from TRBV2 and TRBJ2-2; the D is unclear. Trimming cost V 5 bases and J 6 bases, with 4 bases left between them. Germline loops: CDR1 SNHLY, CDR2 FYNNEI. This CDR3 has 11 residues. CDR3: CASSLAGELFF. CDR3 DNA sequence: TGTGCCAGCAGTCTTGCCGGGGAGCTGTTTTTT.

The rearrangement uses TRBV2 and TRBJ1-5; D is ambiguous. The germline gives CDR1 SNHLY, CDR2 FYNNEI. This CDR3 has 13 residues. V lost 1 base, J lost 6 bases, and 7 bases lay in between. For the CDR3, the DNA is TGTGCCAGCAGTGAAGAACGGTCTCAGCCCCAGCATTTT. As protein: CASSEERSQPQHF. The full variable domain, its missing parts supplied by reference TRBV2 and TRBJ1-5, is EPEVTQTPSHQVTQMGQEVILRCVPISNHLYFYWYRQILGQKVEFLVSFYNNEISEKSEIFDDQFSVERPDGSNFTLKIRSTKLEDSAMYFCASSEERSQPQHFGDGTRLSIL.

The chain joins TRBV2 to TRBJ1-5, with 9 bases lining up with TRBD1. After removal of 6 bases from V and 6 bases from J, the junction contained 9 bases not matched to a gene. Germline CDR1 SNHLY, CDR2 FYNNEI. This CDR3 has 15 amino acids. DNA for the CDR3: TGTGCCAGCAGAAAGCAACAGGGGGCCAGTCAGCCCCAGCATTTT. Residues: CASRKQQGASQPQHF. Full variable domain (remainder filled in from reference TRBV2 and TRBJ1-5): EPEVTQTPSHQVTQMGQEVILRCVPISNHLYFYWYRQILGQKVEFLVSFYNNEISEKSEIFDDQFSVERPDGSNFTLKIRSTKLEDSAMYFCASRKQQGASQPQHFGDGTRLSIL.

This clone was seen once. The genes are TRBV6-6 and TRBJ1-4; TRBD1 matches at 7 bases. The germline V gene has CDR1 MNHNY and CDR2 SVGAGI (reference sequence). CDR3 length: 16 residues. V shed 0 bases and J 3 bases; nucleotides not matched to a gene: 4. The CDR3, as DNA: TGTGCCAGCAGTTACTCAGGGGGCGGGTCTAATGAAAAACTGTTTTTT. It is translated as CASSYSGGGSNEKLFF.

This chain connects TRBV5-8 to TRBJ1-2; the D is unclear. This CDR3 region has 13 residues. V was shortened by 0 bases and J by 8 bases, with 11 bases between the two germline ends. Germline CDR1 SGHTS, CDR2 YDEGEE. As DNA, the CDR3 is TGTGCCAGCAGCTTGGACGGTTCGGGAGGCTACACCTTC. Its translation: CASSLDGSGGYTF.

This clone was found a few times. The CDR3 spells CASSSIYSGAGELFF. The CDR3 region has the DNA TGTGCCAGCAGCTCCATATACTCGGGGGCCGGGGAGCTGTTTTTT. The chain has TRBV11-1 and TRBJ2-2, with D perhaps matching TRBD2 (6 bases). The CDR3 is made up of 15 amino acids. Per germline, CDR1 SGHAT and CDR2 FQDESV (reference sequence). V dropped 4 bases and J dropped 6 bases, with 15 bases sitting between them.

The chain employs TRBV2 and TRBJ2-3, with 7 bases matching TRBD1. The CDR3 covers 16 residues. Trimming took 6 bases from V and 2 from J; bases not matched to a gene: 11. Germline CDR1 reads SNHLY; CDR2 reads FYNNEI. CDR3 in DNA: TGTGCCAGCAGCGAATACAGGGGAAAGGTCACAGATACGCAGTATTTT. Its protein product is CASSEYRGKVTDTQYF. The variable domain in full, completed from reference TRBV2 and TRBJ2-3, reads EPEVTQTPSHQVTQMGQEVILRCVPISNHLYFYWYRQILGQKVEFLVSFYNNEISEKSEIFDDQFSVERPDGSNFTLKIRSTKLEDSAMYFCASSEYRGKVTDTQYFGPGTRLTVL.

This chain joins TRBV7-2 and TRBJ2-4; D is undetermined. CDR1 SGHTA and CDR2 FQGNSA come from the germline V gene. The V end was cut by 3 bases, the J end by 5 bases, with 5 bases between. The CDR3 runs to 12 residues. The DNA for the CDR3 is TGTGCCAGCAGCTTTACAGAAAACATTCAGTACTTC. This sequence encodes CASSFTENIQYF.

This clone was detected a few times. The genes are TRBV5-1 and TRBJ2-2, with TRBD1 identical over 7 bases. Germline CDR1 and CDR2: SGHRS and YFSETQ. The CDR3 spans 14 residues. Germline trimming cut 6 bases from V and 5 bases from J; bases unmatched to any gene: 7. This CDR3 is CASTLTGETGELFF. CDR3 DNA sequence: TGCGCCAGCACCTTAACAGGGGAGACCGGGGAGCTGTTTTTT.

The rearrangement uses TRBV7-6 and TRBJ2-2; 7 bases match TRBD2. CDR3 length: 16 residues. CDR1 is SGHVS, CDR2 FNYEAQ, per germline. V shed 9 bases, J shed 3 bases, and the junction held 13 bases outside the gene matches. CDR3 DNA sequence: TGTGCCAGTACTTTAGGGGAGGGAGATGACACCGGGGAGCTGTTTTTT. It yields the protein CASTLGEGDDTGELFF.

The CDR3 spells CASSSQVVGANYGYTF. CDR3 nucleotides: TGTGCCAGTAGTAGTCAAGTAGTCGGGGCTAACTATGGCTACACCTTC. The V call is TRBV19, the J call TRBJ1-2; D unclear. Trimming removed 4 bases from V and 0 bases from J, with 15 bases in between. Germline CDR1 and CDR2: LNHDA and SQIVND (reference sequence). This CDR3 is 16 amino acids long.

The J gene is TRBJ2-2, the V gene TRBV5-1; 8 bases are shared with TRBD2. CDR1 is SGHRS, CDR2 YFSETQ, per germline. The CDR3 totals 15 residues. Trimming took 5 bases from V and 1 from J; bases not matched to a gene: 4. The CDR3 loop is CASSTSGGNTGELFF. As DNA, the CDR3 is TGCGCCAGCAGTACGAGCGGGGGGAACACCGGGGAGCTGTTTTTT.

The gene calls are TRBV7-2 and TRBJ1-4; TRBD1 agrees at 10 bases. Germline V gives CDR1 SGHTA, CDR2 FQGNSA. The CDR3 runs to 15 residues. Trimming took 5 bases from V and 8 from J; bases not matched to a gene: 8. CDR3: CASSRPRGQGEKLFF. The CDR3 DNA sequence: TGTGCCAGCAGCCGCCCCAGGGGACAGGGGGAAAAACTGTTTTTT.

This chain uses TRBV6-6 with TRBJ2-1; 8 nucleotides align to TRBD2. With V trimmed by 6 bases and J by 0 bases, 4 bases remained unmatched. The CDR3 extends over 15 amino acids. CDR1 is MNHNY, CDR2 SVGAGI, per germline (reference sequence). Here the CDR3 reads CASSPRGGSYNEQFF. The CDR3 DNA is TGTGCCAGCAGCCCCCGGGGGGGCTCCTACAATGAGCAGTTCTTC.

V is TRBV29-1 and J is TRBJ1-2, with TRBD1 as a possible D gene (6 bases). The V end was cut by 3 bases, the J end by 4 bases, with 18 bases between. The germline V gene encodes CDR1 SQVTM and CDR2 ANQGSEA. The CDR3 extends over 15 amino acids. This chain's CDR3 is CSVDLTGKGSYGYTF. The CDR3 region has the DNA TGCAGCGTTGACTTGACAGGCAAGGGGTCCTATGGCTACACCTTC.

The genes are TRBV7-2 and TRBJ2-5, with 8 bases fitting TRBD2. Trimming took 2 bases from V and 4 from J; bases not matched to a gene: 6. Germline V CDR1 and CDR2: SGHTA, FQGNSA. The length of the CDR3 is 15 residues. This CDR3 reads CASSLYSGVGETQYF. CDR3 bases: TGTGCCAGCAGCTTATATAGCGGGGTAGGAGAGACCCAGTACTTC.

The chain combines TRBV5-1 with TRBJ2-7; 8 bases align to TRBD1. With 4 bases clipped from V and 5 bases from J, the junction kept 5 bases outside the gene matches. The CDR3 contains 13 residues. The germline CDR1 and CDR2 sequences are SGHRS and YFSETQ. The DNA for the CDR3 is TGCGCCAGCAGCAACCCGACAGGGGACGAGCAGTACTTC. Translated: CASSNPTGDEQYF.

This chain links TRBV18 with TRBJ1-3, with 7 nucleotides matching TRBD1. Germline CDR1 and CDR2: KGHSH and LQKENI. This CDR3 region has 20 residues. V shed 4 bases, J shed 2 bases, and the junction held 20 bases outside the gene matches. The CDR3 loop reads CASSLTTGQSPRITGNTIYF. In DNA, the CDR3 is TGTGCCAGCTCACTCACGACGGGACAGTCGCCCCGAATTACTGGAAACACCATATATTTT.

The chain links TRBV9 to TRBJ2-5, with TRBD2 matching 11 bases. The V gene end was trimmed by 0 bases and the J gene end by 2 bases; junction bases not matched to a gene: 3. CDR1 and CDR2 (germline): SGDLS, YYNGEE. This CDR3 has 16 amino acids. CDR3 nucleotides: TGTGCCAGCAGCGTAGCAACTAGCGGGGGTCAAGAGACCCAGTACTTC. Translation gives CASSVATSGGQETQYF. The entire variable domain, with the rest obtained from reference TRBV9 and TRBJ2-5, is as follows: DSGVTQTPKHLITATGQRVTLRCSPRSGDLSVYWYQQSLDQGLQFLIQYYNGEERAKGNILERFSAQQFPDLHSELNLSSLELGDSALYFCASSVATSGGQETQYFGPGTRLLVL.

The genes are TRBV4-2 and TRBJ2-2; 9 bases fit TRBD1. Germline V gene lookup returns CDR1 LGHNA and CDR2 YNFKEQ. Losses at the gene ends were 4 bases for V and 4 bases for J; bases not matched to a gene: 7. The length of the CDR3 is 16 residues. The CDR3 loop reads CASSPNRGRITGELFF. CDR3 DNA sequence: TGTGCCAGCAGCCCCAACAGGGGGCGCATCACCGGGGAGCTGTTTTTT.

This rearrangement joins TRBV28 to TRBJ1-5; 8 nucleotides line up with TRBD1. Trimming removed 4 bases from V and 2 bases from J; junction bases left unmatched: 7. The CDR3 is 16 amino acids. CDR1 MDHEN and CDR2 SYDVKM come from the germline V gene. The CDR3 region is CASSSTGGIGNQPQHF. The CDR3 nucleotides read TGTGCCAGCAGTTCCACAGGGGGTATTGGCAATCAGCCCCAGCATTTT.

Regarding this clone: The same CDR3 arises from other DNA sequences in this sample as well. The rearrangement joins TRBV7-9 to TRBJ2-7; TRBD2 matches at 7 bases. Germline CDR1 and CDR2: SEHNR and FQNEAQ (reference sequence). Trimming cost V 1 base and J 2 bases; bases outside gene matches: 2. The CDR3 extends over 14 amino acids. The chain's CDR3 is CASSLVGGTYEQYF. The CDR3 DNA sequence: TGTGCCAGCAGCTTAGTCGGGGGGACCTACGAGCAGTACTTC.

The chain employs TRBV5-8 and TRBJ2-3; a possible D gene is TRBD2 (7 bases). V lost 8 bases to trimming and J lost 2 bases, with 12 bases between them. The CDR3 sequence is 13 residues long. Germline CDR1 reads SGHTS; CDR2 reads YDEGEE. The CDR3, as DNA: TGTGCCAGGAGCGGGACACCCACAGATACGCAGTATTTT. It yields the protein CARSGTPTDTQYF.

The chain couples TRBV6-1 to TRBJ1-4; no clear D. Trimming left V 8 bases short and J 0 bases short, with 7 bases between. Germline V lookup: CDR1 MNHNS, CDR2 SASEGT. The CDR3 runs to 13 residues. Written as DNA, the CDR3 is TGTGCCAGCCTTCTAGCAACTAATGAAAAACTGTTTTTT. As protein: CASLLATNEKLFF.

The rearrangement links TRBV18 to TRBJ2-1; the match to TRBD2 covers 8 bases. The CDR3 contains 18 residues. Germline CDR1 KGHSH, CDR2 LQKENI. V lost 2 bases and J lost 0; bases outside the gene matches: 9. This CDR3 reads CASSPIYSGVSSYNEQFF. CDR3 DNA: TGTGCCAGCTCACCAATTTATAGCGGGGTCAGCTCCTACAATGAGCAGTTCTTC.

This clone has only a few counts. The chain joins TRBV7-2 to TRBJ1-2, with 8 bases aligning to TRBD1. Losses at the gene ends were 5 bases for V and 4 bases for J; bases not matched to a gene: 9. The CDR3 sequence is 15 residues long. Germline V gene lookup returns CDR1 SGHTA and CDR2 FQGNSA. The CDR3 DNA is TGTGCCAGCAGCCCCGCAGGGGGCGGGAGCTATGGCTACACCTTC. This translates into CASSPAGGGSYGYTF.

This chain joins TRBV5-6 and TRBJ2-2, with 7 nucleotides matching TRBD1. Germline V gives CDR1 SGHDT, CDR2 YYEEEE. Trimming took 1 base from V and 1 from J; bases not matched to a gene: 7. The CDR3 covers 17 residues. The CDR3 DNA follows: TGTGCCAGCAGCTTGTACAGGGGCCCCGTGAACACCGGGGAGCTGTTTTTT. Its translation is CASSLYRGPVNTGELFF.

The chain carries TRBV5-1 and TRBJ2-1, with D unresolved. Germline V gene lookup returns CDR1 SGHRS and CDR2 YFSETQ. The CDR3 length is 15 residues. Trimming stripped 0 bases from V and 1 base from J, with 8 bases between. CDR3 nucleotides: TGCGCCAGCAGCTTGGATAGCAGATCCTACAATGAGCAGTTCTTC. Translating it yields CASSLDSRSYNEQFF.